This is a list of T cell receptor beta chains from one sample in a study of T cell responses to AZD1222 COVID-19 vaccine. Data came from immunoSEQ multiplex PCR; TCRdb stores just in-frame clones and leaves some out. The table lists about 140,000 clones, roughly nine tenths of them singletons. Sequencing used peripheral blood, obtained on day 0 of AZD1222 vaccination. These receptors were taken from an adult in good health. Both conserved end residues are part of each CDR3. Each record gives: V gene, J gene, CDR3 protein.

V gene: TRBV15; J gene: TRBJ1-2; CDR3 protein: CATSRDLGGAFGYTF
V gene: TRBV3-1/TRBV3-2; J gene: TRBJ2-1; CDR3 protein: CASRLTEGSGEQFF
V gene: TRBV10-2; J gene: TRBJ2-1; CDR3 protein: CASSTGDYNEQFF
V gene: TRBV4-3; J gene: TRBJ1-6; CDR3 protein: CASSQGGFGNSPLHF
V gene: TRBV18; J gene: TRBJ2-1; CDR3 protein: CASSRLADDNEQFF
V gene: TRBV5-4; J gene: TRBJ2-2; CDR3 protein: CASSLQGAVGELFF
V gene: TRBV6-1; J gene: TRBJ2-1; CDR3 protein: CASSEEGGVGGNEQFF
V gene: TRBV11-2; J gene: TRBJ1-6; CDR3 protein: CASSFQGGYNSPLHF
V gene: TRBV5-1; J gene: TRBJ1-1; CDR3 protein: CASSQMMDSQGGNTEAFF
V gene: TRBV5-6; J gene: TRBJ1-2; CDR3 protein: CASSMGQGVSYGYTF
V gene: TRBV5-4; J gene: TRBJ2-7; CDR3 protein: CASSLGTGDTYEQYF
V gene: TRBV7-8; J gene: TRBJ2-1; CDR3 protein: CASSKDRPDNEQFF
V gene: TRBV11-2; J gene: TRBJ2-3; CDR3 protein: CASSLLALDTQYF
V gene: TRBV7-9; J gene: TRBJ2-7; CDR3 protein: CASSPRDRRVYEQYF
V gene: TRBV18; J gene: TRBJ1-4; CDR3 protein: CASSPSAGRSTNEKLFF
V gene: TRBV2; J gene: TRBJ2-7; CDR3 protein: CASSEAWKGDEQYF
V gene: TRBV28; J gene: TRBJ1-6; CDR3 protein: CASSPRGGYNSPLHF
V gene: TRBV23-1; J gene: TRBJ2-3; CDR3 protein: CASSHTSGRFGTDTQYF
V gene: TRBV6-1; J gene: TRBJ1-2; CDR3 protein: CASSEGDRGTHGYTF
V gene: TRBV30; J gene: TRBJ2-3; CDR3 protein: CAWSVRRADTQYF
V gene: TRBV5-3; J gene: TRBJ1-2; CDR3 protein: CARSLERDRADLYGYTF
V gene: TRBV6-2/TRBV6-3; J gene: TRBJ1-1; CDR3 protein: CASSQQGFGTEAFF
V gene: TRBV7-6; J gene: TRBJ2-3; CDR3 protein: CASSPQGTATDTQYF
V gene: TRBV6-6; J gene: TRBJ2-5; CDR3 protein: CASSPALGGGEQETQYF
V gene: TRBV18; J gene: TRBJ1-4; CDR3 protein: CASSRGEGLELFF
V gene: TRBV2; J gene: TRBJ1-1; CDR3 protein: CASRGEVVNTEAFF
V gene: TRBV6-5; J gene: TRBJ2-3; CDR3 protein: CASTRGGVLTDTQYF
V gene: TRBV29-1; J gene: TRBJ1-2; CDR3 protein: CSVGEFYGYTF
V gene: TRBV5-1; J gene: TRBJ2-1; CDR3 protein: CASSRGQSTYNEQFF
V gene: TRBV6-6; J gene: TRBJ1-1; CDR3 protein: CASKLLRDTEAFF
V gene: TRBV6-9; J gene: TRBJ1-1; CDR3 protein: CASSYAGHQNTEAFF
V gene: TRBV11-1; J gene: TRBJ2-3; CDR3 protein: CASSKLAGGHQNTQYF
V gene: TRBV4-3; J gene: TRBJ1-2; CDR3 protein: CASSQIGQGIGGYTF
V gene: TRBV3-1/TRBV3-2; J gene: TRBJ1-1; CDR3 protein: CASSQETALNTEAFF
V gene: TRBV7-9; J gene: TRBJ2-5; CDR3 protein: CASSLSGPRGETQYF
V gene: TRBV13; J gene: TRBJ1-3; CDR3 protein: CASSPHSGNTIYF
V gene: TRBV4-1; J gene: TRBJ2-7; CDR3 protein: CASSQAGSFPYEQYF
V gene: TRBV5-8; J gene: TRBJ1-6; CDR3 protein: CASSVGGNNSPLHF
V gene: TRBV7-7; J gene: TRBJ2-5; CDR3 protein: CASSQFPRGRWETQYF
V gene: TRBV7-9; J gene: TRBJ2-7; CDR3 protein: CASSPGLAGRPPYEQYF
V gene: TRBV6-2/TRBV6-3; J gene: TRBJ2-6; CDR3 protein: CASSPDRISGANVLTF
V gene: TRBV7-9; J gene: TRBJ2-3; CDR3 protein: CASSLAALDTQYF
V gene: TRBV4-1; J gene: TRBJ1-1; CDR3 protein: CASSQARGTEAFF
V gene: TRBV9; J gene: TRBJ2-6; CDR3 protein: CASSLEGPGANVLTF
V gene: TRBV7-2; J gene: TRBJ2-5; CDR3 protein: CASSLSRLQETQYF
V gene: TRBV28; J gene: TRBJ1-2; CDR3 protein: CASRGSGGISGYTF
V gene: TRBV27; J gene: TRBJ1-5; CDR3 protein: CASSYLSNQPQHF
V gene: TRBV28; J gene: TRBJ2-3; CDR3 protein: CASSLLTSGGTDTQYF
V gene: TRBV19; J gene: TRBJ2-3; CDR3 protein: CASSIGLAGGSSTDTQYF
V gene: TRBV6-1; J gene: TRBJ2-5; CDR3 protein: CASSERRGRLQETQYF
V gene: TRBV5-5; J gene: TRBJ1-3; CDR3 protein: CASSFGADSGNTIYF